This TCR beta chain derives from a study of blood T cell repertoires in COVID-19. Study context: The analysed material was cDNA or gDNA that came from T cells, B-cell-depleted T cells, or PBMCs.

The CDR3 is made up of 15 amino acids. V was clipped by 1 base and J by 0 bases, with 7 bases between them. From germline, CDR1 is LGHDT and CDR2 YNNKEL (reference sequence). The table came from immunoSEQ multiplex PCR; TCRdb's copy has only in-frame clones and leaves some out. The repertoire consists of roughly 80,000 clones, with 84% occurring once and the leading ten covering approximately 3.3%. The sequenced sample consisted of peripheral blood. This TCR derives from a man over 45 with acute or convalescent COVID-19. The genes are TRBV3-1 (or the pseudogene TRBV3-2) and TRBJ2-1, with a tentative D call TRBD2 (5 bases). CDR3 region: CASSQVAGSYNEQFF. The CDR3 region has the DNA TGTGCCAGCAGCCAAGTGGCGGGCTCCTACAATGAGCAGTTCTTC.